These 2 T cell receptor beta chains originate from one sample sequenced in a study of early stage breast cancer tumors. Sequenced by immunoSEQ multiplex PCR; TCRdb stores in-frame clones only, minus some. The sample has about 50,000 clones, 83% seen once; the top ten hold roughly 1.4%. The sample comprised blood. The receptors originated from a person aged 50-59 years with breast cancer.

The V and J genes are TRBV5-1 and TRBJ1-2; 8 bases map to TRBD1. V dropped 3 bases and J dropped 8; count of bases not matched to a gene: 6. This CDR3 spans 13 amino acids. Germline loops: CDR1 SGHRS, CDR2 YFSETQ. CDR3: CASSSQGAEGYTF. CDR3 in DNA: TGCGCCAGCAGCTCTCAGGGGGCTGAGGGCTACACCTTC.

This clone has more than one count but fewer than ten. This chain joins TRBV6-1 and TRBJ1-5, with 9 positions matching TRBD1. V lost 6 bases, J lost 5 bases, and 2 bases stayed unmatched. CDR3 length: 13 residues. The germline gives CDR1 MNHNS, CDR2 SASEGT. This CDR3 is CASSRDRDQPQHF. Here the CDR3 DNA reads TGTGCCAGCAGCCGGGACAGGGATCAGCCCCAGCATTTT.